This paragraph covers one T cell receptor beta chain sequence. Two negative PCRs, clearance, or symptom resolution characterized the recovered Cohort 3 donors. This entry comes from a study of blood T cell repertoires in COVID-19. Profiled with immunoSEQ multiplex PCR; TCRdb holds only in-frame clones, not every one. The sample comprises 150,000 to 200,000 clones, roughly nine tenths of which are singletons, and approximately 8% rests with the top ten. The CDR3 extends over 15 amino acids. Per the germline V gene, CDR1 is SGHNT and CDR2 is YYREEE (reference sequence). The junction had 5 bases not matched to a gene; V was cut back by 3 bases and J by 2 bases.

Sequenced: PBMCs or T cells enriched from blood (not recorded which). The chain recombines TRBV5-4 with TRBJ2-3; 8 bases are a match to TRBD1. This TCR was recovered from a woman under 30 who had recovered from COVID-19. DNA of the CDR3: TGTGCCAGCAGCTCACCGGGACAGGTCACAGATACGCAGTATTTT. Translation gives CASSSPGQVTDTQYF.